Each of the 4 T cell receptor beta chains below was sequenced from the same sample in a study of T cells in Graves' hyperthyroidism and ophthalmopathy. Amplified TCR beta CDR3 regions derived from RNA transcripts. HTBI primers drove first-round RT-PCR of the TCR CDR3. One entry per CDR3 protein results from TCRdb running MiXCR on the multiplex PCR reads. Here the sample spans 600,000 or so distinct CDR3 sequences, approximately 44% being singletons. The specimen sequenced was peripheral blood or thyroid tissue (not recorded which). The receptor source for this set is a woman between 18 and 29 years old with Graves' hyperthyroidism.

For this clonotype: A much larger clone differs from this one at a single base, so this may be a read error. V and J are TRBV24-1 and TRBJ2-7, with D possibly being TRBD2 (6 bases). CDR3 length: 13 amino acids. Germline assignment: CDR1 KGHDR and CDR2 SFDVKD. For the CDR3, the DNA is TGTGCCACCCGTGATTTGAGCGGGTACGAGCAGTACTTC. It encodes CATRDLSGYEQYF.

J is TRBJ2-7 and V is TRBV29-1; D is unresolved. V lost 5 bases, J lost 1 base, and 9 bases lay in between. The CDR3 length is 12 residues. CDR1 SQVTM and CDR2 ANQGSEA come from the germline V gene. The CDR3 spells CSVHKQSYEQYF. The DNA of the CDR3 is TGCAGCGTTCACAAACAATCCTACGAGCAGTACTTC.

In DNA, the CDR3 is TGTGCCAGCAGTCCCCGCCCGAGGGGGTCGGACTACGAGCAGTACTTC. It specifies CASSPRPRGSDYEQYF. V and J are TRBV6-5 and TRBJ2-7; tentatively, D is TRBD1 (6 bases). The CDR3 consists of 16 residues. The V gene lost 5 bases and the J gene lost 3 bases, with 20 bases spanning the gap. The germline V gene has CDR1 MNHEY and CDR2 SVGAGI.

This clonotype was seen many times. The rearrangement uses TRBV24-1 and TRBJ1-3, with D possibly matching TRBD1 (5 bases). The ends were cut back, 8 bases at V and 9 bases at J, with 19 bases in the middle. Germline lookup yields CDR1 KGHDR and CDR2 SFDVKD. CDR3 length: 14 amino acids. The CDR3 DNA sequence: TGTGCCACCATACATTCCGGGGGTCGTGTCACCATATATTTT. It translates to CATIHSGGRVTIYF.